The 10 T cell receptor beta chains below come from one sample, sequenced in a study of post-analysis software for immune sequencing data. General study results and limits: Controls had lower frequencies than patients of a handful of TRBV segments, which included TRBV5-6, TRBV5-1 and TRBV20-1.

No antigen has been assigned to these receptors. Unique molecular identifiers were carried by the TCR beta cDNA libraries. One entry per CDR3 protein, called by TCRdb with MiXCR from the PCR reads. The sample has 380,000 or so distinct CDR3 sequences, less than 40% seen once. The sample taken for sequencing was blood. These receptors came from a girl aged 10 to 17 with multiple sclerosis.

The chain is built from TRBV7-8 and TRBJ2-5; D remains ambiguous. Trimming shortened V by 3 bases and J by 2 bases, and 10 bases separated the two germline ends. Per germline, CDR1 SGHVS and CDR2 FQNEAQ. This CDR3 contains 14 residues. The DNA for the CDR3 is TGTGCCAGCAGCTTGTCGTTGGGGCAAGAGACCCAGTACTTC. Translating gives CASSLSLGQETQYF. Based on the CDR3 plus reference TRBV7-8 and TRBJ2-5, the full variable domain is GAGVSQSPRYKVAKRGQDVALRCDPISGHVSLFWYQQALGQGPEFLTYFQNEAQLDKSGLPSDRFFAERPEGSVSTLKIQRTQQEDSAVYLCASSLSLGQETQYFGPGTRLLVL.

CDR3 sequence reads: CASSLVARVGYEQYF. In DNA form, the CDR3 reads TGTGCCAGCAGTTTAGTCGCCAGGGTGGGCTACGAGCAGTACTTC. This sequence joins TRBV12-3 or TRBV12-4 and TRBJ2-7; D possibly corresponds to TRBD1 (5 bases). This CDR3 contains 15 residues. Trimming pared 1 base from V and 3 bases from J, leaving 13 bases between.

The rearrangement uses TRBV12-3 or TRBV12-4 and TRBJ2-4; 7 bases fit TRBD2. V gave up 6 bases and J gave up 8 bases; unmatched junction bases: 10. The CDR3 has 14 residues. CDR3 protein: CASRTSRRGDIQYF. The CDR3 coding sequence is TGTGCCAGCAGGACTTCTCGACGGGGGGACATTCAGTACTTC.

The V and J genes are TRBV18 and TRBJ2-3; D ambiguous. The CDR3 consists of 14 residues. Trimming removed 0 bases from V and 2 bases from J, with 6 bases in between. Germline V gene lookup returns CDR1 KGHSH and CDR2 LQKENI. This CDR3 reads CASSPPGFTDTQYF. DNA for the CDR3: TGTGCCAGCTCACCACCGGGCTTCACAGATACGCAGTATTTT.

This clonotype was picked up a small number of times. The CDR3 here is CASSLRQGPDTQYF. In DNA form, the CDR3 reads TGCGCCAGCAGCTTGAGGCAGGGCCCAGATACGCAGTATTTT. This chain joins TRBV5-1 and TRBJ2-3; D may be TRBD1 (5 bases). The CDR3 has 14 residues. The germline gives CDR1 SGHRS, CDR2 YFSETQ. V lost 1 base to trimming and J lost 4 bases, with 10 bases between them.

The gene calls are TRBV2 and TRBJ2-7; no clear D gene. There are 12 residues in the CDR3. The germline gives CDR1 SNHLY, CDR2 FYNNEI. Trimming removed 7 bases from V and 2 bases from J, with 9 bases in between. The CDR3 DNA is TGTGCCAGCAAGGCCGGAGCCTACGAGCAGTACTTC. It is translated as CASKAGAYEQYF.

This clonotype was detected a few times. This chain connects TRBV28 to TRBJ2-7; D remains ambiguous. This CDR3 is built from 18 residues. Per the germline V gene, CDR1 is MDHEN and CDR2 is SYDVKM. Between the trimmed V and J ends, which lost 2 bases and 7 bases, there was a span of 27 bases. The CDR3 sequence is CASSLSYVGSLGTNEQYF. The CDR3 bases are TGTGCCAGCAGTTTAAGTTACGTCGGGTCCCTCGGTACAAATGAGCAGTACTTC.

This clonotype was recorded a few times. V is TRBV20-1 and J is TRBJ2-1; D is undetermined. The length of the CDR3 is 11 residues. CDR1 is DFQATT, CDR2 SNEGSKA, per germline (reference sequence). With 0 bases removed from V and 9 bases from J, the gap between germline ends came to 6 bases. CDR3: CSARDAREQFF. CDR3 nucleotides: TGCAGTGCTAGAGACGCCCGTGAGCAGTTCTTC.

The chain couples TRBV20-1 to TRBJ2-5, with D unclear. Trimming cost V 1 base and J 4 bases, with 7 bases left between them. Germline assignment: CDR1 DFQATT and CDR2 SNEGSKA (reference sequence). The CDR3 loop spans 12 amino acids. The CDR3 sequence: CSARGVVETQYF. CDR3 DNA: TGCAGTGCTAGAGGGGTGGTAGAGACCCAGTACTTC.

V gene TRBV7-2 combines with J gene TRBJ1-2; D not resolved. The CDR3 extends over 16 amino acids. Looked up from germline, CDR1 is SGHTA and CDR2 is FQGNSA. Trimming took 1 base from V and 0 from J, leaving 12 bases between them. This CDR3 reads CASSLVTTSPNYGYTF. DNA of the CDR3: TGTGCCAGCAGCTTAGTGACGACGTCTCCTAACTATGGCTACACCTTC.